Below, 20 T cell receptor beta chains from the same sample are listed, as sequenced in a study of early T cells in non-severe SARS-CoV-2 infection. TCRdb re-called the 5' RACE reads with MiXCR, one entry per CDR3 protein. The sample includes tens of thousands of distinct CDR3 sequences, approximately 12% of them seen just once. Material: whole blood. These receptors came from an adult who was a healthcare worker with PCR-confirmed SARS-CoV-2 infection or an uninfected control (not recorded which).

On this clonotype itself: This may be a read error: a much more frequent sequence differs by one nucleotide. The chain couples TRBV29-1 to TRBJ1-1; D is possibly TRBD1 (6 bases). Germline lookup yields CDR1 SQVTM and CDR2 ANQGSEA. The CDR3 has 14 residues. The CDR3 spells CRVASTGTSTEAFF. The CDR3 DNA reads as TGCCGCGTAGCCAGCACAGGGACAAGCACTGAAGCTTTCTTT.

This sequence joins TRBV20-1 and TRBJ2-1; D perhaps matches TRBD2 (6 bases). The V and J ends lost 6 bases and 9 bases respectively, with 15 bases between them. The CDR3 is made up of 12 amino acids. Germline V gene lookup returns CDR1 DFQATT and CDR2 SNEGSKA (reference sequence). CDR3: CSAGGGRVEQFF. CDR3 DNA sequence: TGCAGTGCCGGGGGTGGGCGGGTTGAGCAGTTCTTC.

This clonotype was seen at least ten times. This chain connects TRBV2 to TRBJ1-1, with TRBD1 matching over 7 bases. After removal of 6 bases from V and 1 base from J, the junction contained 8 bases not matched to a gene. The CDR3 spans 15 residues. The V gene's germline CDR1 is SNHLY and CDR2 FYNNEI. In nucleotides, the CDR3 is TGTGCCAGCAGCCTACAGGGGCTGGCGAACACTGAAGCTTTCTTT. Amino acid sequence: CASSLQGLANTEAFF. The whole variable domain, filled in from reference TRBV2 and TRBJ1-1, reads EPEVTQTPSHQVTQMGQEVILRCVPISNHLYFYWYRQILGQKVEFLVSFYNNEISEKSEIFDDQFSVERPDGSNFTLKIRSTKLEDSAMYFCASSLQGLANTEAFFGQGTRLTVV.

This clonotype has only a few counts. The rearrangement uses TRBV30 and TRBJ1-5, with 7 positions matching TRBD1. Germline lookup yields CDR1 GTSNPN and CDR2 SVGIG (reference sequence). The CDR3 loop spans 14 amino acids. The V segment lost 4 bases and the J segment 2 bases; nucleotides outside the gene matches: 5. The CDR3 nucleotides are TGTGCCTGGAACCGACAGGGTGGCAATCAGCCCCAGCATTTT. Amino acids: CAWNRQGGNQPQHF.

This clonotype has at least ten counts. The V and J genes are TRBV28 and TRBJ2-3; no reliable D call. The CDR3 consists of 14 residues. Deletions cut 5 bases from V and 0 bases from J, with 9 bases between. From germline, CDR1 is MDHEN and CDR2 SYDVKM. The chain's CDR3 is CASSPQDSTDTQYF. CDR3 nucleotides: TGTGCCAGCAGTCCCCAGGACAGCACAGATACGCAGTATTTT. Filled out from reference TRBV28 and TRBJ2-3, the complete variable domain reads DVKVTQSSRYLVKRTGEKVFLECVQDMDHENMFWYRQDPGLGLRLIYFSYDVKMKEKGDIPEGYSVSREKKERFSLILESASTNQTSMYLCASSPQDSTDTQYFGPGTRLTVL.

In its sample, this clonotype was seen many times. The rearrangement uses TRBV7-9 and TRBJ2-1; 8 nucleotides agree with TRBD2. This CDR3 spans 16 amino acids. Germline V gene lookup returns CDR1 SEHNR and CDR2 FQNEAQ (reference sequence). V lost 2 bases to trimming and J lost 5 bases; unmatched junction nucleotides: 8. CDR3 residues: CASSLMSGGPHNEQFF. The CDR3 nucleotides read TGTGCCAGCAGCTTAATGTCGGGAGGGCCACACAATGAGCAGTTCTTC.

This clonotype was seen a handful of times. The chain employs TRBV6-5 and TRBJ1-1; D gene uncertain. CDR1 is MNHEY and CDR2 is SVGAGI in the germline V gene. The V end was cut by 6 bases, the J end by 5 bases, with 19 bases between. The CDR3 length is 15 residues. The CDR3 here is CASSPPSSWGTEAFF. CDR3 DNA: TGTGCCAGCAGCCCCCCCTCCTCGTGGGGAACTGAAGCTTTCTTT.

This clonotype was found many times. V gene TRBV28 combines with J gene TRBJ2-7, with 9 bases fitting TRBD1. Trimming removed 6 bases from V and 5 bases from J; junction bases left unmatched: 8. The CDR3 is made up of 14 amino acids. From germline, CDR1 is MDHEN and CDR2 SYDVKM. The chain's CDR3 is CASSPLGQGHEQYF. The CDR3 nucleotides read TGTGCCAGCAGCCCCCTGGGACAGGGCCACGAGCAGTACTTC. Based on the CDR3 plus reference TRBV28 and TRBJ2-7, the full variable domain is DVKVTQSSRYLVKRTGEKVFLECVQDMDHENMFWYRQDPGLGLRLIYFSYDVKMKEKGDIPEGYSVSREKKERFSLILESASTNQTSMYLCASSPLGQGHEQYFGPGTRLTVT.

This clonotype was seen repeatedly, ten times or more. Here the CDR3 DNA reads TGTGCCTGGAGTGGCGGGACTAGCGGGGGGCCGATTGAGACCCAGTACTTC. It yields the protein CAWSGGTSGGPIETQYF. The V and J genes are TRBV30 and TRBJ2-5, with TRBD2 matching over 15 bases. This CDR3 is built from 17 residues. With V trimmed by 1 base and J by 5 bases, 8 bases remained unmatched. Germline-derived CDR1 and CDR2 are GTSNPN and SVGIG (reference sequence).

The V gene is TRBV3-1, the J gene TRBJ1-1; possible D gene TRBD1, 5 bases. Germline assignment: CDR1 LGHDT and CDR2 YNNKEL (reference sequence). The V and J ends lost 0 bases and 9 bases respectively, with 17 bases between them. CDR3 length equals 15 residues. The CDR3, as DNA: TGTGCCAGCAGCCAAGAGAGGGGACTCAACGGGCAAGCTTTCTTT. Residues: CASSQERGLNGQAFF.

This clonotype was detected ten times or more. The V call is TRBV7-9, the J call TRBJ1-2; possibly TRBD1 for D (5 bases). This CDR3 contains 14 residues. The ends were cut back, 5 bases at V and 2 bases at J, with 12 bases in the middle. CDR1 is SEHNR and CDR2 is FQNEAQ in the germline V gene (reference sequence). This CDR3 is CASSRGRLNYGYTF. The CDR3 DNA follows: TGTGCCAGCAGCCGGGGACGTCTGAACTATGGCTACACCTTC.

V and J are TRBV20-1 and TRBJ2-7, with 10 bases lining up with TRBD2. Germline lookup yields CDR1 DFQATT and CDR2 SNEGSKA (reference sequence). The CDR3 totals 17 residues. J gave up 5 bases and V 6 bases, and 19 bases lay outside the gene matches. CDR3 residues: CSALSGRASGNVNEQYF. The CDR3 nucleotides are TGCAGTGCCCTAAGCGGGAGGGCCTCGGGGAATGTGAACGAGCAGTACTTC.

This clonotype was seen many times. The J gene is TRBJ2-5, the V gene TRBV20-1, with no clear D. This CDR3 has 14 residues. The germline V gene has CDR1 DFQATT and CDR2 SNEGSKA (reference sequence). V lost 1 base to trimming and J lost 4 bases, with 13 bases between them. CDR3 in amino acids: CSARVAQQRETQYF. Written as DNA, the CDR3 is TGCAGTGCTAGAGTGGCCCAACAGCGAGAGACCCAGTACTTC.

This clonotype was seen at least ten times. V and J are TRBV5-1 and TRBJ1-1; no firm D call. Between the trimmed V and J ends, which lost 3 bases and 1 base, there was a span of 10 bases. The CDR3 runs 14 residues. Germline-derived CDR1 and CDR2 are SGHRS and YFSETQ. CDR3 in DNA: TGCGCCAGCAGCTCCCGACCAGCGAACACTGAAGCTTTCTTT. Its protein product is CASSSRPANTEAFF.

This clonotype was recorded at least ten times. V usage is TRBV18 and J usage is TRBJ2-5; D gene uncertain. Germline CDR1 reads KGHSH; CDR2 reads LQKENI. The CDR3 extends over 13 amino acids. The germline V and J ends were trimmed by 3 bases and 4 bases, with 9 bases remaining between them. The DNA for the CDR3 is TGTGCCAGCTCACCCCGGTGGGGAGAGACCCAGTACTTC. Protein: CASSPRWGETQYF.

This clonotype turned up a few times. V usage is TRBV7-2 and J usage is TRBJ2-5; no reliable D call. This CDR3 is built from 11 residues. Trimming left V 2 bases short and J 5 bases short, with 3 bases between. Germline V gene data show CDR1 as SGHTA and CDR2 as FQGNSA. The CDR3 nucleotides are TGTGCCAGCAGCTTAATGGAGACCCAGTACTTC. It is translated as CASSLMETQYF.

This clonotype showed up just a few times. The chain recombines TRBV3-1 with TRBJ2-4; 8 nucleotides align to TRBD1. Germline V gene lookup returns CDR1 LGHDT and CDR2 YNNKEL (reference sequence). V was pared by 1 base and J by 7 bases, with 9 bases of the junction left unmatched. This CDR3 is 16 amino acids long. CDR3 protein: CASSQAPPGQVNIQYF. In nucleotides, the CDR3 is TGTGCCAGCAGCCAAGCCCCTCCGGGACAGGTCAACATTCAGTACTTC.

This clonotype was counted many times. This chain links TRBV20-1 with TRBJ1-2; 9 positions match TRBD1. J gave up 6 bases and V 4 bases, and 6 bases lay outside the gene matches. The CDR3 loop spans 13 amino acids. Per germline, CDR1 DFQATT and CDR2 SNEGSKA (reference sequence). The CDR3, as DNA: TGCAGTGCTAAAAAGGGACAGGGTGATGGCTACACCTTC. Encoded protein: CSAKKGQGDGYTF.

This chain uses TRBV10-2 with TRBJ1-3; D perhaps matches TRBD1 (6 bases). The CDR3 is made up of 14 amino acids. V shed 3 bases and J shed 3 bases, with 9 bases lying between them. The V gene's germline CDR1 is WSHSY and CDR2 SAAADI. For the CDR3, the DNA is TGCGCCAGCAGTGAACAGGGAGGTGGAAACACCATATATTTT. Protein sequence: CASSEQGGGNTIYF.

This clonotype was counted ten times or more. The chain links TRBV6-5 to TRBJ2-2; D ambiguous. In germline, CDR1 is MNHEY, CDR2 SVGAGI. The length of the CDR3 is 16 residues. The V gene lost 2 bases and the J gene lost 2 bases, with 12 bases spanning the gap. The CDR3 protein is CASSYQLPLNTGELFF. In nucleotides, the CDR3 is TGTGCCAGCAGTTACCAGCTACCCCTAAACACCGGGGAGCTGTTTTTT.